The sequence of this T cell receptor beta chain was determined in a study of blood T cell repertoires in COVID-19. Sequencing was performed with immunoSEQ multiplex PCR; in TCRdb, only in-frame clones are kept and a portion is missing. In the table there are more than 130,000 clones, 70% to 85% of which are singletons. Germline assignment: CDR1 SNHLY and CDR2 FYNNEI. The CDR3 consists of 15 residues. With V trimmed by 8 bases and J by 9 bases, 9 bases remained unmatched. The sequence derives from a woman of 80 years or more in a cohort sampled during active or convalescent COVID-19. Sequencing input: peripheral blood. The chain links TRBV2 to TRBJ2-5; 16 bases agree with TRBD2. In DNA, the CDR3 is TGTGCCAGCCGTTTGGGGACTAGCGGGGGGGTTGCCCAGTACTTC. This translates into CASRLGTSGGVAQYF.